This T cell receptor beta chain was captured in a study of cytomegalovirus exposure and HLA in healthy donors. Profiling relied on immunoSEQ multiplex PCR, and the TCRdb table lists in-frame clones only, not all of them. Seen here are 160,000 or so clones, about 83% observed once, and the top ten hold more than 1.3%. Study-level results: Published work reported that the classifier diagnosed cytomegalovirus status with high specificity and sensitivity. Confirmation in vitro established that a few CMV-associated chains were specific for CMV antigens.

Per germline, CDR1 MNHEY and CDR2 SMNVEV (reference sequence). V was cut by 5 bases and J by 8 bases, with 16 bases left in between. The CDR3 length is 13 residues. Comments on this clone: Its antigen is still unknown.

The sample consisted of PBMCs. The origin of this receptor is a woman in her thirties in good health and CMV-seronegative. The V gene is TRBV27, the J gene TRBJ2-7; possibly TRBD2 for D (7 bases). The CDR3 is CASSDLGGPQQYF. CDR3 nucleotides: TGTGCCAGCAGTGACCTGGGGGGGCCTCAGCAGTACTTC.